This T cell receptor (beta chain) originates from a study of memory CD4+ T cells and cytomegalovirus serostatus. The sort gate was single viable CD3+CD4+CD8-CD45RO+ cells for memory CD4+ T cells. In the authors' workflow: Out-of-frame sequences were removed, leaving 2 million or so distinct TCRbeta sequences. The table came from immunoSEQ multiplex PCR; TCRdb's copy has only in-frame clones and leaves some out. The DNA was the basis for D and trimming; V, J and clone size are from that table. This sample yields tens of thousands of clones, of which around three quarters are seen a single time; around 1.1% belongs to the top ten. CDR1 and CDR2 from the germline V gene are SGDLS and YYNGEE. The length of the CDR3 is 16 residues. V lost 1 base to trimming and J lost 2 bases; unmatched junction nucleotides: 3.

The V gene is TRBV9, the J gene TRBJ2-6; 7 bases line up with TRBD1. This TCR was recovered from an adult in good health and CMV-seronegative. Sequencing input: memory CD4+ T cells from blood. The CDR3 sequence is CASSVTTGAGANVLTF. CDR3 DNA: TGTGCCAGCAGCGTAACCACAGGGGCTGGGGCCAACGTCCTGACTTTC.